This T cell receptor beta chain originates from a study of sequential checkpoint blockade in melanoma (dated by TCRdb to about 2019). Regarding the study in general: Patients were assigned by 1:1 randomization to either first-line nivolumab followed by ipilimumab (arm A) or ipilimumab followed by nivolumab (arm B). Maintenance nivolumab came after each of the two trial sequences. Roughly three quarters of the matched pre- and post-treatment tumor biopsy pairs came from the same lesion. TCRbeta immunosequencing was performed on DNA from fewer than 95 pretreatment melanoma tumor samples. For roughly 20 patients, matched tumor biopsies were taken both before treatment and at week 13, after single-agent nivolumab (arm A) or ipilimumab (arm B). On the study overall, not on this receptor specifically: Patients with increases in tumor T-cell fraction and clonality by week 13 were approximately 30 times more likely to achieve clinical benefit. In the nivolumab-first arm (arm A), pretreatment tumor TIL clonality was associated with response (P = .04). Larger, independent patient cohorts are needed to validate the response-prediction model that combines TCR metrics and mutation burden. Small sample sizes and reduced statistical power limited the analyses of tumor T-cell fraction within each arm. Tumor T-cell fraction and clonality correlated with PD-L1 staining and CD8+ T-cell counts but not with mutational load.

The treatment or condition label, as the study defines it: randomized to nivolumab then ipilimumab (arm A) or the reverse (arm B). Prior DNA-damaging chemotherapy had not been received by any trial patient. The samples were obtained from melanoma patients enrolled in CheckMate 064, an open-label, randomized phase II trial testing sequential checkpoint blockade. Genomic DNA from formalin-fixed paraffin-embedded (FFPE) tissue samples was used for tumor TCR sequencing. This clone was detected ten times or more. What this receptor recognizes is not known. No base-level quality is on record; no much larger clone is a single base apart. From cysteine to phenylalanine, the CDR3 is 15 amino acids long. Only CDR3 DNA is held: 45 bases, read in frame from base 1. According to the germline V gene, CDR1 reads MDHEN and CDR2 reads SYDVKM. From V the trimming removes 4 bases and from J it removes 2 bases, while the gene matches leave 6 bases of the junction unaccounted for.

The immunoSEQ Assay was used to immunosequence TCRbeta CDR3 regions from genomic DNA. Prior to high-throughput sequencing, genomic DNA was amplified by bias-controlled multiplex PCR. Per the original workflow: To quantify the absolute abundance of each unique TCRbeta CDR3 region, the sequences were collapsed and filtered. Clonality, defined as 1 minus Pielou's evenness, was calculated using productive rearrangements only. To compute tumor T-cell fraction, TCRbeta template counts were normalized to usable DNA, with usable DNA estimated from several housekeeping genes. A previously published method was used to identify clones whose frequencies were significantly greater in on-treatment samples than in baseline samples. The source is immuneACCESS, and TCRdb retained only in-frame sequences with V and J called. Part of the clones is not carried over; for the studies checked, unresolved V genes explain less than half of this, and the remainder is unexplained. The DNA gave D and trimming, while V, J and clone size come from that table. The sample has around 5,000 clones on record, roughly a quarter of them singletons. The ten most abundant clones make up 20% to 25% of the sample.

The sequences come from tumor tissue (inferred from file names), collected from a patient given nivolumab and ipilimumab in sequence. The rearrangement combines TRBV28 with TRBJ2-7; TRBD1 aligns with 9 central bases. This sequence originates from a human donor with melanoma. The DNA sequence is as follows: TGTGCCAGCAGTTCGGGACAGGGAACGACCTACGAGCAGTACTTC. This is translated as CASSSGQGTTYEQYF.